This T cell receptor beta chain was sequenced in a study of blood T cell repertoires in COVID-19. Looking at the study overall: Samples of COVID-19 (acute and convalescent) were obtained from the United States, Italy and Spain. Sources were T cells, B-cell-depleted T cells, or PBMCs; the material itself was cDNA or gDNA.

Per the study methods: Estimates of nucleated cell counts were drawn from the amplification of reference gene primers. The data were produced by immunoSEQ multiplex PCR, yet TCRdb's version contains in-frame clones alone and is incomplete. V, J and clone size reflect that table, while D and trimming were determined from the DNA. This sample carries roughly 140,000 clones, 88% of them seen once, and the ten largest clones take 1.8%. The junction had 4 bases not matched to a gene; V was cut back by 0 bases and J by 1 base. CDR1 SGHKS and CDR2 YYEKEE come from the germline V gene (reference sequence). The CDR3 covers 15 residues.

This TCR derives from a man in his 70s with acute or convalescent COVID-19. This rearrangement joins TRBV5-5 to TRBJ2-7; 7 bases line up with TRBD2. The sequenced material came from peripheral blood. Here the CDR3 reads CASSLGLAVSYEQYF. The CDR3 region has the DNA TGTGCCAGCAGCTTGGGGCTAGCGGTGTCCTACGAGCAGTACTTC.